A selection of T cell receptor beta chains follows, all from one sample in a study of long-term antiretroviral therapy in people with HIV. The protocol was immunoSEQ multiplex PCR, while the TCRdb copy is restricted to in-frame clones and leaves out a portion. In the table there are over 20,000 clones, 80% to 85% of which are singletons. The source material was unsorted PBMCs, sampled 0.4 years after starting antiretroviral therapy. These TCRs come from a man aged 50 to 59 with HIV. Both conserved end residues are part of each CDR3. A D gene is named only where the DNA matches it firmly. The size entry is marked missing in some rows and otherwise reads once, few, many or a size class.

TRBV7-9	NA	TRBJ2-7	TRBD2	CASSPPSGGVYEQYF	TGTGCCAGCAGCCCCCCTAGCGGGGGGGTATACGAGCAGTACTTC
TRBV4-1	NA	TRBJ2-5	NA	CASSQSGIEETQYF	TGCGCCAGCAGCCAATCCGGGATTGAAGAGACCCAGTACTTC
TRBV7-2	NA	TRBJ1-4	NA	CASSLGDRTTNEKLFF	TGTGCCAGCAGCTTAGGAGACAGAACAACTAATGAAAAACTGTTTTTT
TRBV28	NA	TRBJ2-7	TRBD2	CASGSSGEGTPYEQYF	TGTGCCAGCGGATCCTCGGGGGAGGGGACGCCGTACGAGCAGTACTTC
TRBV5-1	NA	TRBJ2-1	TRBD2	CASSLAGGAYNEQFF	TGCGCCAGCAGCTTGGCCGGGGGGGCCTACAATGAGCAGTTCTTC
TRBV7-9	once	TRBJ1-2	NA	CASSLAADTQYYGYTF	TGTGCCAGCAGCTTAGCCGCCGACACACAATACTATGGCTACACCTTC
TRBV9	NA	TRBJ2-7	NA	CASSVGDWGQQYF	TGTGCCAGCAGCGTAGGTGACTGGGGCCAGCAGTACTTC
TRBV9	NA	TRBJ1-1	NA	CASSVGSANTEAFF	TGTGCCAGCAGCGTAGGCAGTGCGAACACTGAAGCTTTCTTT
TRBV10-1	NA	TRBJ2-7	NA	CASSDRASYEQYF	TGCGCCAGCAGTGATCGAGCGTCCTACGAGCAGTACTTC
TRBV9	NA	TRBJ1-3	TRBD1	CASSVDRVRSGNTIYF	TGTGCCAGCAGCGTCGACAGGGTTCGTTCTGGAAACACCATATATTTT
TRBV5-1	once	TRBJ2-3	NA	CASSLESQARNTQYF	TGCGCCAGCAGCTTGGAAAGCCAAGCCCGAAATACGCAGTATTTT
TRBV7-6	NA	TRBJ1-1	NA	CASSPQAAGVVEAFF	TGTGCCAGCAGCCCACAGGCGGCGGGGGTGGTGGAAGCTTTCTTT
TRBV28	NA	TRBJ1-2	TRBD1	CASSLGQGLSSYGYTF	TGTGCCAGCAGTCTAGGACAGGGGTTATCAAGCTATGGCTACACCTTC
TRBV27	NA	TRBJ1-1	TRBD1	CASRGQGYPEAFF	TGTGCCAGCAGGGGACAGGGCTATCCTGAAGCTTTCTTT
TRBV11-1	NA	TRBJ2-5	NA	CASSSLVIQETQYF	TGTGCCAGCAGCTCCCTAGTAATCCAAGAGACCCAGTACTTC
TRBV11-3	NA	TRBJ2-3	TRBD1	CASSPRQGAADTQYF	TGTGCCAGCAGCCCGAGACAGGGGGCGGCAGATACGCAGTATTTT
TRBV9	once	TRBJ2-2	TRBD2	CASSPAGGNGELFF	TGTGCCAGCAGCCCTGCGGGAGGCAACGGGGAGCTGTTTTTT
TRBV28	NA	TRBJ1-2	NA	CASTLGRANYGYTF	TGTGCCAGCACCCTGGGACGAGCTAACTATGGCTACACCTTC
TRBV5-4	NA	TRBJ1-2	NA	CASSSGARDYGYTF	TGTGCCAGCAGCTCGGGGGCCAGGGACTATGGCTACACCTTC
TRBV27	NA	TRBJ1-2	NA	CASSLSGQGPFGYTF	TGTGCCAGCAGTTTATCCGGACAAGGGCCCTTTGGCTACACCTTC
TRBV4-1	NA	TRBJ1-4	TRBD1	CASSLWQDRELDEKLFF	TGCGCCAGCAGCCTCTGGCAGGACAGGGAGTTAGATGAAAAACTGTTTTTT
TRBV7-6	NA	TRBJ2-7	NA	CASSLELYPGNEQYF	TGTGCCAGCAGCTTAGAATTGTACCCGGGCAACGAGCAGTACTTC
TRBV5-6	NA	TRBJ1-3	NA	CASSLGVRVSGNTIYF	TGTGCCAGCAGCTTAGGAGTGAGAGTCAGTGGAAACACCATATATTTT